This TCR beta chain originates from a study of molecular identifiers for immune sequencing clone quantification. This clonotype has a count of ten or more. As yet, its antigen is unknown. Naive CD8 T cells were FACS-sorted by CD8+CD4-CCR7+CD45RA+ markers. CDR1 and CDR2 from the germline V gene are MNHEY and SVGEGT. The V and J ends lost 0 bases and 3 bases, in that order; junction bases with no gene match: 2. CDR3 length: 16 amino acids. Study-wide results and limits: Spiked Jurkat TCR RNA equivalent to one cell reportedly surfaced among under 1.1 million naive cells. Clonotypes topping 20 RNA copies carried over 99% of effector molecules but under 1% of naive ones.

TCRdb re-called the PCR reads with MiXCR, one entry per CDR3 protein. The top ten clones hold around 3.9% of a sample with some 100,000 distinct CDR3 sequences, about 35% of them seen once. This receptor was identified in a human donor in good health. Some libraries in this study had Jurkat cell RNA spiked in. The V gene is TRBV6-2 or TRBV6-3, the J gene TRBJ2-3; 11 bases align to TRBD2. Specimen: naive CD8+ T cells from blood, with Jurkat cell RNA spiked in. Documented subset: FACS-sorted CD8+CD4-CCR7+CD45RA+ naive T cells. The CDR3 loop reads CASSYSGLAGTDTQYF. The CDR3, as DNA: TGTGCCAGCAGTTACTCAGGACTAGCGGGTACAGATACGCAGTATTTT.